Detailed here is one T cell receptor beta chain. Its antigen is currently unknown. The V gene's germline CDR1 is MGHRA and CDR2 YSYEKL. V lost 0 bases, J lost 7 bases, and 3 bases stayed unmatched. This CDR3 contains 15 residues. Positively selected for CCR7, the CD45RO-negative cells used as naive CD8 cells excluded terminally differentiated effector memory CD45RA+ cells. The entry originates in a study of shared clonotypes between healthy human individuals. About the research overall: For every donor, three CD4 naive, three CD4 memory, two CD8 naive and one CD8 memory plates were used.

Study-level results: Enrolling few donors narrowed the genetic and exposure-history diversity that was represented.

Generated by immunoSEQ multiplex PCR, the TCRdb table keeps only in-frame clones and is missing some. The table includes 500,000 to 700,000 clones, approximately 95% detected once. The TCR was taken from a young woman in good health. This chain uses TRBV4-1 with TRBJ2-1; 10 bases fit TRBD1. Sequences were obtained from naive CD8+ T cells sorted from blood. Here the CDR3 reads CASSQEWGQGNEQFF. Here the CDR3 DNA reads TGCGCCAGCAGCCAAGAGTGGGGACAGGGGAATGAGCAGTTCTTC.